This TCR beta chain was observed in a study of identical twins. TCRdb recomputed calls from the 5' RACE reads with MiXCR, one row per CDR3 protein. The sample lists 400,000 to 650,000 distinct CDR3 sequences; less than 25% were seen once. The length of the CDR3 is 17 residues. Unmatched junction bases numbered 9, after V lost 0 bases and J lost 8 bases. CDR1 is SGDLS and CDR2 is YYNGEE in the germline V gene. This clonotype was seen more than once but under ten times. The same sample was also studied in work on T cells expressing NK-cell markers.

Sequenced: CD4+ T cells sorted from blood. The rearrangement joins TRBV9 to TRBJ2-1; 12 nucleotides align to TRBD1. The source is a woman aged 18 to 35 in good health. CDR3 DNA sequence: TGTGCCAGCAGCGTAGCCCCCCCGGGACAGGGGGCTGATGAGCAGTTCTTC. It is translated as CASSVAPPGQGADEQFF.